A single sample gave rise to the 24 T cell receptor beta chains below, sequenced in a study of blood T cell repertoires in COVID-19. Clones were read by immunoSEQ multiplex PCR, and TCRdb kept only the in-frame ones, dropping some. This sample yields 45,000 to 55,000 clones, of which roughly 90% are seen a single time; approximately 12% belongs to the top ten. Input material: peripheral blood. Every receptor here comes from an elderly man with acute or convalescent COVID-19.

The chain combines TRBV19 with TRBJ1-3; D call uncertain. The germline V gene encodes CDR1 LNHDA and CDR2 SQIVND (reference sequence). Trimming cost V 5 bases and J 0 bases, with 14 bases left between them. This CDR3 has 16 residues. The CDR3 loop is CASSGWGEPSGNTIYF. The CDR3 DNA sequence: TGTGCCAGTAGTGGTTGGGGAGAACCCTCTGGAAACACCATATATTTT.

This chain connects TRBV11-2 to TRBJ2-1, with 8 bases lining up with TRBD2. With V trimmed by 2 bases and J by 4 bases, 1 base remained unmatched. Per the germline V gene, CDR1 is SGHAT and CDR2 is FQNNGV. CDR3 length equals 14 residues. The CDR3 here is CASSLTSGYNEQFF. In DNA, the CDR3 is TGTGCCAGCAGCTTAACTAGCGGATACAATGAGCAGTTCTTC.

The chain employs TRBV3-1 (or the pseudogene TRBV3-2) and TRBJ1-3; D gene ambiguous. Trimming left V 4 bases short and J 1 base short, with 14 bases between. Germline loops: CDR1 LGHDT, CDR2 YNNKEL (reference sequence). There are 16 residues in the CDR3. The CDR3 sequence is CASSRTEAGSGNTIYF. In DNA form, the CDR3 reads TGTGCCAGCAGCCGGACCGAGGCGGGGTCTGGAAACACCATATATTTT.

The chain employs TRBV11-2 and TRBJ2-7, with D perhaps matching TRBD1 (6 bases). Trimming stripped 0 bases from V and 5 bases from J, with 20 bases between. Germline V CDR1 and CDR2: SGHAT, FQNNGV. The CDR3 spans 17 residues. The chain's CDR3 is CASSLEGRTGSGNEQYF. The CDR3 coding sequence is TGTGCCAGCAGCTTAGAGGGGCGCACAGGGTCAGGCAACGAGCAGTACTTC.

CDR3 sequence: CASSDKGVEFF. The CDR3 DNA reads TGTGCCAGCAGCGACAAAGGGGTGGAGTTCTTC. The chain is built from TRBV28 and TRBJ2-1; TRBD1 might be the D (5 bases). CDR3 length equals 11 residues. CDR1 is MDHEN, CDR2 SYDVKM, per germline. Trimming removed 6 bases from V and 14 bases from J, with 14 bases in between.

The CDR3 loop reads CASSPQQVLGNTIYF. The CDR3, as DNA: TGTGCCAGCAGCCCCCAGCAGGTTTTGGGAAACACCATATATTTT. The genes are TRBV9 and TRBJ1-3; D is undetermined. The V and J ends lost 4 bases and 4 bases respectively, with 15 bases between them. The CDR3 has 15 residues. Germline V gene sequence: CDR1 SGDLS, CDR2 YYNGEE. Full variable domain (remainder filled in from reference TRBV9 and TRBJ1-3): DSGVTQTPKHLITATGQRVTLRCSPRSGDLSVYWYQQSLDQGLQFLIQYYNGEERAKGNILERFSAQQFPDLHSELNLSSLELGDSALYFCASSPQQVLGNTIYFGEGSWLTVV.

V gene TRBV12-3 or TRBV12-4 combines with J gene TRBJ2-7, with D unresolved. The CDR3 sequence is 11 residues long. V lost 5 bases to trimming and J lost 2 bases, with 4 bases between them. The CDR3 protein is CASSETYEQYF. As DNA, the CDR3 is TGTGCCAGCAGTGAGACCTACGAGCAGTACTTC.

V usage is TRBV5-1 and J usage is TRBJ2-2; TRBD2 agrees at 14 bases. Germline loops: CDR1 SGHRS, CDR2 YFSETQ. The CDR3 contains 19 residues. With 0 bases clipped from V and 2 bases from J, the junction kept 6 bases outside the gene matches. As DNA, the CDR3 is TGCGCCAGCAGCTTGGCGGGGACTAGCGGGGGTGGAAACACCGGGGAGCTGTTTTTT. It specifies CASSLAGTSGGGNTGELFF.

This chain links TRBV5-1 with TRBJ2-2; D is perhaps TRBD2 (6 bases). The CDR3 is 15 residues long. Germline V gene sequence: CDR1 SGHRS, CDR2 YFSETQ. The V gene lost 4 bases and the J gene lost 5 bases, with 15 bases spanning the gap. The CDR3 protein is CASSGAAGPTGELFF. In DNA form, the CDR3 reads TGCGCCAGCAGCGGCGCTGCGGGGCCTACCGGGGAGCTGTTTTTT. The full variable domain, completed using reference TRBV5-1 and TRBJ2-2, is KAGVTQTPRYLIKTRGQQVTLSCSPISGHRSVSWYQQTPGQGLQFLFEYFSETQRNKGNFPGRFSGRQFSNSRSEMNVSTLELGDSALYLCASSGAAGPTGELFFGEGSRLTVL.

The chain has TRBV9 and TRBJ2-1; 8 bases agree with TRBD2. Losses at the gene ends were 0 bases for V and 7 bases for J; bases not matched to a gene: 9. CDR3 size: 16 residues. Germline assignment: CDR1 SGDLS and CDR2 YYNGEE. CDR3 sequence: CASSVATGGINNEQFF. The CDR3 nucleotides read TGTGCCAGCAGCGTAGCTACGGGAGGGATTAATAATGAGCAGTTCTTC.

The chain uses TRBV12-5 and TRBJ2-5; 9 bases agree with TRBD2. CDR3 length: 15 residues. From germline, CDR1 is LGHNT and CDR2 FRNRAP. Unmatched junction bases numbered 7, after V lost 6 bases and J lost 2 bases. As DNA, the CDR3 is TGTGCTAGTGGAACACTAGCGGGTGCTCAAGAGACCCAGTACTTC. Translating gives CASGTLAGAQETQYF.

This chain connects TRBV5-1 to TRBJ1-2, with 9 nucleotides matching TRBD1. CDR1 SGHRS and CDR2 YFSETQ come from the germline V gene. Trimming at V came to 4 bases and at J to 4 bases, leaving 5 bases not matched to a gene. CDR3 size: 14 residues. CDR3 residues: CASSPGTGTYGYTF. CDR3 nucleotides: TGCGCCAGCAGCCCCGGGACAGGGACCTATGGCTACACCTTC.

The V and J genes are TRBV18 and TRBJ1-2, with 11 positions matching TRBD1. In germline, CDR1 is KGHSH, CDR2 LQKENI. The trim removed 2 bases at V and 6 bases at J, leaving 17 bases unmatched. The length of the CDR3 is 19 residues. The CDR3 region is CASSPTPGQGAKGGDGYTF. CDR3 DNA: TGTGCCAGCTCACCAACCCCCGGACAGGGGGCGAAGGGTGGGGATGGCTACACCTTC.

The chain couples TRBV7-9 to TRBJ1-5; 7 bases fit TRBD1. This CDR3 region has 14 residues. The trim removed 1 base at V and 7 bases at J, leaving 4 bases unmatched. Looked up from germline, CDR1 is SEHNR and CDR2 is FQNEAQ (reference sequence). The CDR3 DNA reads TGTGCCAGCAGCTTAGAAGGACAGGCACAGCCCCAGCATTTT. Protein product: CASSLEGQAQPQHF.

The rearrangement joins TRBV30 to TRBJ1-1, with D perhaps TRBD1 (6 bases). Trimming left V 5 bases short and J 2 bases short, with 9 bases between. CDR1 GTSNPN and CDR2 SVGIG come from the germline V gene (reference sequence). This CDR3 comprises 12 residues. CDR3 in DNA: TGTGCCTGGGGACAGCACAACACTGAAGCTTTCTTT. This sequence encodes CAWGQHNTEAFF. Filled out from reference TRBV30 and TRBJ1-1, the complete variable domain reads SQTIHQWPATLVQPVGSPLSLECTVEGTSNPNLYWYRQAAGRGLQLLFYSVGIGQISSEVPQNLSASRPQDRQFILSSKKLLLSDSGFYLCAWGQHNTEAFFGQGTRLTVV.

This chain links TRBV11-3 with TRBJ2-2, with a possible D match to TRBD2 (6 bases). The V end was cut by 1 base, the J end by 0 bases, with 9 bases between. The CDR3 sequence is 16 residues long. The germline V gene encodes CDR1 SGHNT and CDR2 YENEEA. CDR3 coding DNA: TGTGCCAGCAGCTTAGGAGGCGGGGCGAACACCGGGGAGCTGTTTTTT. Protein: CASSLGGGANTGELFF. The complete variable domain, with remaining parts taken from reference TRBV11-3 and TRBJ2-2, reads EAGVVQSPRYKIIEKKQPVAFWCNPISGHNTLYWYLQNLGQGPELLIRYENEEAVDDSQLPKDRFSAERLKGVDSTLKIQPAELGDSAVYLCASSLGGGANTGELFFGEGSRLTVL.

The CDR3 reads CASSRGGDNEKLFF. CDR3 DNA sequence: TGTGCCAGCAGTAGGGGGGGAGATAATGAAAAACTGTTTTTT. The chain is built from TRBV6-5 and TRBJ1-4; weak D call: TRBD1 (6 bases). CDR3 size: 14 residues. Germline V lookup: CDR1 MNHEY, CDR2 SVGAGI. V was clipped by 5 bases and J by 4 bases, with 11 bases between them.

This clone was observed a single time. The chain has TRBV19 and TRBJ1-1; D is perhaps TRBD1 (5 bases). Germline-derived CDR1 and CDR2 are LNHDA and SQIVND (reference sequence). V lost 11 bases, J lost 5 bases, and 21 bases lay in between. The CDR3 runs to 14 residues. Here the CDR3 DNA reads TGTGCCGCCCGGGGGGGGACCGCACCTACTGAAGCTTTCTTT. This sequence encodes CAARGGTAPTEAFF.

The genes are TRBV5-4 and TRBJ2-7; tentative D call: TRBD1 (6 bases). Trimming took 0 bases from V and 3 from J, leaving 13 bases between them. CDR3 length equals 15 residues. Germline CDR1 reads SGHNT; CDR2 reads YYREEE (reference sequence). Here the CDR3 DNA reads TGTGCCAGCAGCTTGGGGCGGACAGTGCGCTACGAGCAGTACTTC. As protein: CASSLGRTVRYEQYF.

This chain uses TRBV5-8 with TRBJ2-3; tentatively, D is TRBD1 (6 bases). The CDR3 spans 15 residues. V gave up 4 bases and J gave up 6 bases, with 18 bases separating them. Germline V gene sequence: CDR1 SGHTS, CDR2 YDEGEE. The CDR3: CASSRTLGGMDTQYF. The CDR3 DNA is TGTGCCAGCAGCCGGACGCTTGGGGGCATGGATACGCAGTATTTT.

V gene TRBV5-6 combines with J gene TRBJ2-6; TRBD2 might be the D (5 bases). The V gene's germline CDR1 is SGHDT and CDR2 YYEEEE. Trimming pared 0 bases from V and 2 bases from J, leaving 9 bases between. This CDR3 contains 16 residues. The CDR3 region is CASSLGIGAGANVLTF. CDR3 in DNA: TGTGCCAGCAGCTTGGGTATCGGGGCTGGGGCCAACGTCCTGACTTTC.

V and J are TRBV27 and TRBJ1-5, with 8 nucleotides matching TRBD1. V lost 0 bases, J lost 2 bases, and 3 bases stayed unmatched. The CDR3 is 16 residues long. Germline V lookup: CDR1 MNHEY, CDR2 SMNVEV (reference sequence). The CDR3 loop reads CASSLSGTGGNQPQHF. In DNA form, the CDR3 reads TGTGCCAGCAGTTTATCCGGGACAGGCGGCAATCAGCCCCAGCATTTT.

This chain connects TRBV5-1 to TRBJ2-5, with D possibly being TRBD1 (5 bases). V lost 1 base and J 2 bases, leaving 12 bases between the germline ends. The CDR3 contains 15 residues. Germline loops: CDR1 SGHRS, CDR2 YFSETQ. CDR3 sequence (DNA): TGCGCCAGCAGCTTGTCTCGACAGTCTCAAGAGACCCAGTACTTC. Its translation is CASSLSRQSQETQYF.

The chain links TRBV18 to TRBJ1-1; possibly TRBD1 for D (6 bases). Germline V lookup: CDR1 KGHSH, CDR2 LQKENI. Between the trimmed V and J ends, which lost 5 bases and 0 bases, there was a span of 22 bases. CDR3 length equals 18 residues. Here the CDR3 reads CASSSRQVASPMNTEAFF. The CDR3 nucleotides are TGTGCCAGCTCATCAAGACAGGTGGCTTCCCCCATGAACACTGAAGCTTTCTTT.